The 25 T cell receptor beta chains given below trace back to one sample, sequenced in a study of graft-versus-host responses after intestinal transplantation. Data came from immunoSEQ multiplex PCR; TCRdb stores just in-frame clones and leaves some out. The sample holds 13,000 to 15,000 clones, 35% to 40% seen once. This specimen was alloreactive CD4+ T cells from a mixed lymphocyte reaction culture, taken before intestinal transplant. Subset reported: CFSE-low proliferating T cells sorted from approximately 6-day pre-transplant mixed lymphocyte reaction (GvH or HvG direction). Source of these receptors: a human patient who received an intestinal transplant.

The chain uses TRBV4-1 and TRBJ2-1, with D unclear. Germline CDR1 reads MGHRA; CDR2 reads YSYEKL. V was clipped by 2 bases and J by 8 bases, with 4 bases between them. This CDR3 region has 11 residues. CDR3 amino acids: CASSQRDEQFF. The CDR3, as DNA: TGCGCCAGCAGCCAACGCGATGAGCAGTTCTTC.

In this sample, this clone turned up a few times. The chain joins TRBV9 to TRBJ1-4; D is perhaps TRBD1 (5 bases). Germline values: CDR1 SGDLS, CDR2 YYNGEE. This CDR3 comprises 16 residues. V was pared by 3 bases and J by 5 bases, with 17 bases between. CDR3 nucleotide sequence: TGTGCCAGCAGCGCCCGCCCCGGGGGAGTAAATGAAAAACTGTTTTTT. Translated, it gives CASSARPGGVNEKLFF.

This clone has a handful of counts. The chain joins TRBV18 to TRBJ2-1, with TRBD2 matching 12 bases. V trimming: 3 bases; J trimming: 7 bases; junction bases outside the gene matches: 10. CDR1 is KGHSH and CDR2 is LQKENI in the germline V gene. The CDR3 covers 17 residues. CDR3: CASSPLSSGGALNEQFF. The DNA of the CDR3 is TGTGCCAGCTCACCGCTTTCTAGCGGGGGGGCCCTAAATGAGCAGTTCTTC. The entire variable domain, with the rest obtained from reference TRBV18 and TRBJ2-1, is as follows: NAGVMQNPRHLVRRRGQEARLRCSPMKGHSHVYWYRQLPEEGLKFMVYLQKENIIDESGMPKERFSAEFPKEGPSILRIQQVVRGDSAAYFCASSPLSSGGALNEQFFGPGTRLTVL.

This rearrangement joins TRBV19 to TRBJ1-2; no reliable D call. V was cut by 2 bases and J by 0 bases, with 7 bases left in between. The length of the CDR3 is 14 residues. Germline CDR1 LNHDA, CDR2 SQIVND (reference sequence). The DNA of the CDR3 is TGTGCCAGTAGTATAAGAGGGACTAACTATGGCTACACCTTC. Its translation: CASSIRGTNYGYTF.

V and J are TRBV6-5 and TRBJ1-2, with a tentative D call TRBD1 (6 bases). The CDR3 has 14 residues. Between the trimmed V and J ends, which lost 6 bases and 4 bases, there was a span of 15 bases. Per germline, CDR1 MNHEY and CDR2 SVGAGI. The CDR3: CASSPAGASYGYTF. The CDR3 coding sequence is TGTGCCAGCAGCCCCGCAGGGGCTAGCTATGGCTACACCTTC.

This clone was seen more than once but under ten times. The rearrangement uses TRBV30 and TRBJ2-7; the match to TRBD1 covers 7 bases. V trimming: 0 bases; J trimming: 0 bases; junction bases outside the gene matches: 8. Germline V gene lookup returns CDR1 GTSNPN and CDR2 SVGIG (reference sequence). The CDR3 length is 16 residues. CDR3: CAWSVAPGQPSYEQYF. The CDR3 region has the DNA TGTGCCTGGAGTGTCGCCCCGGGACAGCCCTCCTACGAGCAGTACTTC.

The J gene is TRBJ1-5, the V gene TRBV7-9, with D tentatively TRBD1 (6 bases). V was pared by 5 bases and J by 0 bases, with 11 bases between. Germline loops: CDR1 SEHNR, CDR2 FQNEAQ (reference sequence). This CDR3 is 15 amino acids long. CDR3 DNA: TGTGCCAGCAGCGCAGACAGGAGTAGCAATCAGCCCCAGCATTTT. Translating it yields CASSADRSSNQPQHF.

The rearrangement links TRBV29-1 to TRBJ2-5, with 14 bases identical to TRBD2. Germline CDR1 reads SQVTM; CDR2 reads ANQGSEA. CDR3 size: 16 residues. V dropped 3 bases and J dropped 2; count of bases not matched to a gene: 5. The CDR3 spells CSVEVGLAGVQETQYF. The CDR3 coding sequence is TGCAGCGTTGAGGTGGGACTAGCGGGGGTGCAAGAGACCCAGTACTTC. The full variable domain, completed using reference TRBV29-1 and TRBJ2-5, is SAVISQKPSRDICQRGTSLTIQCQVDSQVTMMFWYRQQPGQSLTLIATANQGSEATYESGFVIDKFPISRPNLTFSTLTVSNMSPEDSSIYLCSVEVGLAGVQETQYFGPGTRLLVL.

There are a few counts of this clone. J is TRBJ1-2 and V is TRBV18; perhaps TRBD1 as D (5 bases). CDR1 and CDR2 from the germline V gene are KGHSH and LQKENI. The CDR3 runs 14 residues. Trimming left V 2 bases short and J 2 bases short, with 9 bases between. CDR3 sequence (DNA): TGTGCCAGCTCACCAAAACAGGAAAACTATGGCTACACCTTC. Its protein product is CASSPKQENYGYTF.

This clone counts as medium-sized. The chain employs TRBV10-2 and TRBJ1-4; no reliable D call. Germline-derived CDR1 and CDR2 are WSHSY and SAAADI. Trimming cost V 6 bases and J 1 base, with 12 bases left between them. The CDR3 runs to 15 residues. CDR3 sequence (DNA): TGCGCCAGCAGGAGGGCGCGGAAAACTAATGAAAAACTGTTTTTT. Translation gives CASRRARKTNEKLFF.

On this clone: Since no conserved phenylalanine or tryptophan closes the CDR3, a read error is the likely cause. CDR3 DNA sequence: TGCGCCAGCAGCTTTGGACCAGGGCCGAATACCTACGAGCAGTACCTC. The encoded protein is CASSFGPGPNTYEQYL. V and J are TRBV5-1 and TRBJ2-7; a weak D match, TRBD1 (5 bases). The CDR3 has 16 residues. Germline V CDR1 and CDR2: SGHRS, YFSETQ. Trimming left V 2 bases short and J 2 bases short, with 17 bases between.

The sample holds a few counts of this clone. This chain joins TRBV6-1 and TRBJ1-1; the D gene is possibly TRBD1 (5 bases). V lost 8 bases to trimming and J lost 0 bases, with 7 bases between them. Germline CDR1 is MNHNS and CDR2 is SASEGT. The CDR3 contains 12 residues. As DNA, the CDR3 is TGTGCCAGCCTGACAGTGAACACTGAAGCTTTCTTT. This translates into CASLTVNTEAFF.

The chain carries TRBV18 and TRBJ1-2; TRBD1 matches at 8 bases. J lost 3 bases, V lost 2 bases, and 2 bases had no gene match. The CDR3 loop spans 14 amino acids. Per the germline V gene, CDR1 is KGHSH and CDR2 is LQKENI. CDR3 sequence: CASSPWTGHYGYTF. The CDR3, as DNA: TGTGCCAGCTCACCATGGACAGGGCACTATGGCTACACCTTC.

This clone is labeled medium-sized. The chain is built from TRBV6-6 and TRBJ1-3; no firm D call. The CDR3 has 15 residues. Per the germline V gene, CDR1 is MNHNY and CDR2 is SVGAGI (reference sequence). With 3 bases removed from V and 0 bases from J, the gap between germline ends came to 9 bases. For the CDR3, the DNA is TGTGCCAGCAGTTATGACATACTCTCTGGAAACACCATATATTTT. Residues: CASSYDILSGNTIYF.

The chain has TRBV7-9 and TRBJ2-3; possible D gene TRBD1, 6 bases. V was clipped by 1 base and J by 5 bases, with 10 bases between them. Germline CDR1 SEHNR, CDR2 FQNEAQ (reference sequence). The CDR3 extends over 14 amino acids. In DNA form, the CDR3 reads TGTGCCAGCAGCTTAGTTATCAGGGGAGATACGCAGTATTTT. Translated, it gives CASSLVIRGDTQYF.

This clone was picked up a small number of times. The chain carries TRBV19 and TRBJ2-2, with TRBD2 matching 10 bases. The CDR3 is made up of 19 amino acids. Germline trimming cut 0 bases from V and 7 bases from J; bases unmatched to any gene: 14. From germline, CDR1 is LNHDA and CDR2 SQIVND (reference sequence). CDR3 amino acids: CASSIDPERPSGGIGELFF. In nucleotides, the CDR3 is TGTGCCAGTAGTATAGACCCCGAGAGGCCTAGCGGGGGTATCGGGGAGCTGTTTTTT.

This clone was detected only once. The chain employs TRBV18 and TRBJ2-1; the D gene is possibly TRBD2 (5 bases). The length of the CDR3 is 13 residues. The germline gives CDR1 KGHSH, CDR2 LQKENI. V lost 5 bases, J lost 4 bases, and 9 bases lay in between. The CDR3 coding sequence is TGTGCCAGCTCAACGGACTTGTACAATGAGCAGTTCTTC. Translated, it gives CASSTDLYNEQFF.

Only a few counts were recorded for this clone. The chain joins TRBV5-1 to TRBJ1-5; 7 nucleotides align to TRBD1. The J segment lost 0 bases and the V segment lost 0 bases, leaving 12 bases of the junction unmatched. The CDR3 covers 19 residues. Germline V gene data show CDR1 as SGHRS and CDR2 as YFSETQ. The chain's CDR3 is CASSLVATGFHYSNQPQHF. The CDR3 DNA reads as TGCGCCAGCAGCTTGGTAGCGACAGGGTTCCATTATAGCAATCAGCCCCAGCATTTT.

The rearrangement links TRBV27 to TRBJ2-3; TRBD2 aligns across 12 bases. Trimming at V came to 3 bases and at J to 4 bases, leaving 8 bases not matched to a gene. Germline assignment: CDR1 MNHEY and CDR2 SMNVEV (reference sequence). This CDR3 comprises 17 residues. This CDR3 is CASSFWGLAGTADTQYF. In DNA, the CDR3 is TGTGCCAGCAGTTTTTGGGGACTAGCGGGTACCGCAGATACGCAGTATTTT.

CDR3 coding DNA: TGTGCCAGCAGCGTATTACCCGGGACTAGCGGGACCTACGAGCAGTACTTC. Translated, it gives CASSVLPGTSGTYEQYF. The chain uses TRBV9 and TRBJ2-7; 13 bases fit TRBD2. Trimming removed 1 base from V and 2 bases from J; junction bases left unmatched: 6. The CDR3 runs to 17 residues. The germline V gene has CDR1 SGDLS and CDR2 YYNGEE.

The rearrangement uses TRBV5-6 and TRBJ1-2, with TRBD1 matching over 9 bases. V lost 3 bases and J lost 1; bases outside the gene matches: 1. The CDR3 covers 14 residues. The germline CDR1 and CDR2 sequences are SGHDT and YYEEEE. In DNA form, the CDR3 reads TGTGCCAGCAGCTCGGACAGGGGTAACTATGGCTACACCTTC. This sequence encodes CASSSDRGNYGYTF. Looking up the rest from reference TRBV5-6 and TRBJ1-2 gives the full variable domain: DAGVTQSPTHLIKTRGQQVTLRCSPKSGHDTVSWYQQALGQGPQFIFQYYEEEERQRGNFPDRFSGHQFPNYSSELNVNALLLGDSALYLCASSSDRGNYGYTFGSGTRLTVV.

This chain links TRBV7-9 with TRBJ2-3, with D possibly being TRBD2 (6 bases). Trimming took off 1 base at V and 1 base at J, with 9 bases between the two ends. This CDR3 comprises 15 residues. CDR1 and CDR2 from the germline V gene are SEHNR and FQNEAQ (reference sequence). CDR3 amino acids: CASSLVSGGTDTQYF. The CDR3 DNA follows: TGTGCCAGCAGCTTAGTGTCGGGGGGCACAGATACGCAGTATTTT.

The chain recombines TRBV12-5 with TRBJ1-2, with 7 bases lining up with TRBD1. The V gene end was trimmed by 6 bases and the J gene end by 0 bases; junction bases not matched to a gene: 13. Germline V CDR1 and CDR2: LGHNT, FRNRAP. The CDR3 extends over 17 amino acids. CDR3 nucleotides: TGTGCTAGTGGGGTGACAGGGCAGCTTCAAGCTAACTATGGCTACACCTTC. Translating gives CASGVTGQLQANYGYTF.

This clone was found a few times. The sample carries other DNA sequences with the same CDR3. V usage is TRBV19 and J usage is TRBJ1-2; weak D call: TRBD1 (5 bases). The CDR3 is 12 residues long. V was pared by 9 bases and J by 5 bases, with 13 bases between. Germline CDR1 LNHDA, CDR2 SQIVND (reference sequence). CDR3 coding DNA: TGTGCCAGCGCACCAGGGCGATATGGCTACACCTTC. Translation: CASAPGRYGYTF.

This clone has more than one count but fewer than ten. The genes are TRBV2 and TRBJ1-2, with unresolved D. In germline, CDR1 is SNHLY, CDR2 FYNNEI. The V end was cut by 5 bases, the J end by 1 base, with 8 bases between. This CDR3 is 13 amino acids long. CDR3 bases: TGTGCCAGCAGTACGGGAGGTAACTATGGCTACACCTTC. Translating it yields CASSTGGNYGYTF.